The next 21 T cell receptor beta chains were all read from a single sample in a study of blood T cells in healthy people across ages. The second PCR ran about 6 to 12 cycles with a sample-barcoded 5' primer and J-beta primers. One entry per CDR3 protein results from TCRdb running MiXCR on the 5' RACE reads. The repertoire consists of about 1.8 million distinct CDR3 sequences, with around half occurring once and the leading ten covering over 2%. The source material was blood. Every receptor here comes from a woman in her thirties or forties in good health.

The chain combines TRBV28 with TRBJ2-5, with TRBD2 matching 8 bases. V was pared by 7 bases and J by 3 bases, with 10 bases of the junction left unmatched. CDR1 is MDHEN, CDR2 SYDVKM, per germline. The CDR3 spans 15 residues. The CDR3 sequence is CASNLLAGGEETQYF. The CDR3 DNA reads TGTGCCAGCAACCTCCTGGCGGGGGGCGAAGAGACCCAGTACTTC.

This clonotype was seen only once. The chain combines TRBV4-2 with TRBJ1-1; D call uncertain. Germline CDR1 LGHNA, CDR2 YNFKEQ. Trimming removed 4 bases at V and 8 bases at J, with 20 bases between. The CDR3 length is 15 residues. The CDR3 region is CASSLSERSEEEAFF. In DNA, the CDR3 is TGTGCCAGCAGCCTCTCGGAACGGTCGGAGGAAGAAGCTTTCTTT.

This clonotype was recorded once. V is TRBV2 and J is TRBJ2-5, with 15 bases that match TRBD2. Germline CDR1 reads SNHLY; CDR2 reads FYNNEI. Trimming removed 6 bases from V and 3 bases from J; junction bases left unmatched: 11. This CDR3 has 18 residues. DNA of the CDR3: TGTGCCAGCAGGCCTTCGCCGGGACTAGCGGGGGGTAAAGAGACCCAGTACTTC. It codes for CASRPSPGLAGGKETQYF.

With regard to this clonotype: An end of the junction does not agree with germline; a read error may underlie this. The rearrangement links TRBV5-6 to TRBJ2-5, with unresolved D. This CDR3 comprises 14 residues. CDR1 is SGHDT, CDR2 YYEEEE, per germline. As DNA, the CDR3 is TGTGCCAGCAACTTGGCGTATGGTCAAGAGACCCAGTACTTC. It translates to CASNLAYGQETQYF.

CDR3 amino acids: CASTLGGRSVNYGYTF. CDR3 nucleotides: TGTGCCAGCACCCTGGGGGGGAGGTCAGTCAACTATGGCTACACCTTC. The chain recombines TRBV12-3 or TRBV12-4 with TRBJ1-2; D possibly corresponds to TRBD1 (5 bases). CDR3 size: 16 residues. The germline V and J ends were trimmed by 7 bases and 2 bases, with 20 bases remaining between them.

The chain joins TRBV6-6 to TRBJ1-4; 7 positions agree with TRBD1. Trimming cost V 2 bases and J 11 bases; bases outside gene matches: 2. In germline, CDR1 is MNHNY, CDR2 SVGAGI (reference sequence). The CDR3 consists of 12 residues. CDR3: CASSYDRDKLFF. The CDR3 bases are TGTGCCAGCAGTTACGACAGGGACAAACTGTTTTTT.

The rearrangement joins TRBV3-1 to TRBJ1-2; perhaps TRBD1 as D (6 bases). Trimming cost V 1 base and J 4 bases, with 16 bases left between them. CDR1 and CDR2 (germline): LGHDT, YNNKEL (reference sequence). The CDR3 is 16 amino acids. CDR3 residues: CASSQANSGVGYGYTF. In nucleotides, the CDR3 is TGTGCCAGCAGCCAAGCCAACTCAGGGGTGGGCTATGGCTACACCTTC.

The genes are TRBV5-1 and TRBJ1-6; 7 positions agree with TRBD1. CDR3 length equals 15 residues. V trimming: 4 bases; J trimming: 6 bases; junction bases outside the gene matches: 7. Germline CDR1 SGHRS, CDR2 YFSETQ. The CDR3 DNA reads as TGCGCCAGCAGCAACACGACAGGGAGTAATTCACCCCTCCACTTT. The encoded protein is CASSNTTGSNSPLHF.

This clonotype has a single count. This sequence joins TRBV20-1 and TRBJ1-2, with TRBD1 matching over 7 bases. The J segment lost 1 base and the V segment lost 5 bases, leaving 4 bases of the junction unmatched. The germline gives CDR1 DFQATT, CDR2 SNEGSKA (reference sequence). The CDR3 is 13 amino acids. CDR3 region: CSASRDSNYGYTF. In DNA, the CDR3 is TGCAGTGCTTCTCGGGACAGTAACTATGGCTACACCTTC.

This chain connects TRBV6-2 or TRBV6-3 to TRBJ2-6, with D unresolved. Looked up from germline, CDR1 is MNHEY and CDR2 is SVGEGT. The CDR3 has 15 residues. The V and J ends lost 2 bases and 2 bases respectively, with 7 bases between them. The CDR3 DNA reads TGTGCCAGCAGTTACACCGCCACTGGGGCCAACGTCCTGACTTTC. Translation: CASSYTATGANVLTF.

This chain uses TRBV7-9 with TRBJ2-7, with 8 positions matching TRBD2. The V gene's germline CDR1 is SEHNR and CDR2 FQNEAQ (reference sequence). The length of the CDR3 is 16 residues. Trimming at V came to 6 bases and at J to 4 bases, leaving 14 bases not matched to a gene. CDR3 sequence: CASSRVAGGLDYEQYF. Here the CDR3 DNA reads TGTGCCAGCAGTCGCGTGGCGGGGGGCCTCGATTACGAGCAGTACTTC.

This clonotype turned up a few times. The V and J genes are TRBV6-6 and TRBJ2-5; D is perhaps TRBD1 (6 bases). Trimming removed 8 bases from V and 4 bases from J, with 14 bases in between. The germline V gene has CDR1 MNHNY and CDR2 SVGAGI (reference sequence). The CDR3 loop spans 13 amino acids. CDR3 residues: CASGALGAETQYF. CDR3 coding DNA: TGTGCCAGCGGGGCCTTGGGGGCAGAGACCCAGTACTTC.

The rearrangement uses TRBV7-2 and TRBJ1-2; D gene unclear. Trimming took 5 bases from V and 4 from J, leaving 14 bases between them. The length of the CDR3 is 14 residues. Germline V gene sequence: CDR1 SGHTA, CDR2 FQGNSA. As DNA, the CDR3 is TGTGCCAGCAGCCCTCGGAACGGCGCCTATGGCTACACCTTC. It encodes CASSPRNGAYGYTF.

This clonotype came up a few times. V usage is TRBV6-1 and J usage is TRBJ2-4; tentatively, D is TRBD1 (5 bases). V gave up 10 bases and J gave up 6 bases, with 16 bases separating them. In germline, CDR1 is MNHNS, CDR2 SASEGT. The CDR3 consists of 13 residues. CDR3 nucleotides: TGTGCCACCAGGGTCTCCCTCGGAAACATTCAGTACTTC. Translating it yields CATRVSLGNIQYF.

V is TRBV7-9 and J is TRBJ1-5, with D unresolved. The germline V and J ends were trimmed by 6 bases and 4 bases, with 13 bases remaining between them. Germline V gene lookup returns CDR1 SEHNR and CDR2 FQNEAQ (reference sequence). This CDR3 is 14 amino acids long. CDR3 nucleotides: TGTGCCAGCAGTTTCGACACACTAAATCAGCCCCAGCATTTT. The encoded protein is CASSFDTLNQPQHF.

This chain links TRBV12-3 or TRBV12-4 with TRBJ1-5, with 7 bases fitting TRBD1. The CDR3 length is 15 residues. J was trimmed by 6 bases and V by 3 bases; bases with no gene match: 8. The CDR3, as DNA: TGTGCCAGCAGTTTTCCAAACAGGGGAGGTCAGCCCCAGCATTTT. It codes for CASSFPNRGGQPQHF.

The rearrangement joins TRBV18 to TRBJ2-4; D could derive from TRBD1 or TRBD2 (5 bases each). This CDR3 spans 18 amino acids. Germline V gene lookup returns CDR1 KGHSH and CDR2 LQKENI. V was trimmed by 1 base and J by 2 bases, leaving 18 bases between them. This chain's CDR3 is CASSPLQQGVTTKNIQYF. In DNA form, the CDR3 reads TGTGCCAGCTCACCACTCCAGCAGGGAGTGACGACCAAAAACATTCAGTACTTC. The full variable domain, rest sourced from reference TRBV18 and TRBJ2-4, is NAGVMQNPRHLVRRRGQEARLRCSPMKGHSHVYWYRQLPEEGLKFMVYLQKENIIDESGMPKERFSAEFPKEGPSILRIQQVVRGDSAAYFCASSPLQQGVTTKNIQYFGAGTRLSVL.

The rearrangement uses TRBV6-5 and TRBJ2-1, with D perhaps given as TRBD1 or TRBD2 (6 bases each). The germline V gene encodes CDR1 MNHEY and CDR2 SVGAGI. The CDR3 is 17 residues long. Trimming cost V 0 bases and J 5 bases, with 17 bases left between them. CDR3 DNA sequence: TGTGCCAGCAGTTACTCGAGGGTCGGGGGCCCCAACAATGAGCAGTTCTTC. Protein sequence: CASSYSRVGGPNNEQFF.

The V call is TRBV4-3, the J call TRBJ2-1; unclear D gene. V dropped 1 base and J dropped 15 bases, with 19 bases sitting between them. CDR3 size: 14 residues. In germline, CDR1 is LGHNA, CDR2 YSLEER. The CDR3, as DNA: TGCGCCAGCAGCCAAGTGGCTCAGGCCCCTGAAACGTTCTTC. It translates to CASSQVAQAPETFF.

The chain is built from TRBV4-1 and TRBJ2-2; D unresolved. Trimming left V 1 base short and J 4 bases short, with 13 bases between. Germline-derived CDR1 and CDR2 are MGHRA and YSYEKL. The CDR3 is made up of 16 amino acids. The CDR3 bases are TGCGCCAGCAGCCAAGTAGGCCGGAAGGGCACCGGGGAGCTGTTTTTT. Protein: CASSQVGRKGTGELFF.

The gene calls are TRBV10-3 and TRBJ2-1; the match to TRBD1 covers 8 bases. The CDR3 sequence is 15 residues long. V shed 5 bases and J 6 bases; nucleotides not matched to a gene: 9. Germline CDR1 and CDR2: ENHRY and SYGVKD. Written as DNA, the CDR3 is TGTGCCATCAGTATGAGCGACAGGGGAGGCAATGAGCAGTTCTTC. It encodes CAISMSDRGGNEQFF.